Sequencing of this T cell receptor beta chain was carried out in a study of shared clonotypes between healthy human individuals. General study points: A few donors shared about 4.5% of their naive CD4 clonotypes.

Note on this clone: Its antigen is still unknown.

Germline values: CDR1 SGHVS, CDR2 FQNEAQ. The ends lost 3 bases at V and 4 bases at J; junction bases unmatched: 7. This CDR3 spans 15 amino acids. Only in-frame clones appear in the TCRdb table, and some are missing; sequencing was by immunoSEQ multiplex PCR. The data show a few hundred thousand clones, with 97% seen just once and approximately 0.057% held by the top ten. V and J are TRBV7-8 and TRBJ2-7; 9 nucleotides line up with TRBD1. The source of this sequence is a woman aged 25 to 45 in good health. Sequences were obtained from naive CD4+ T cells sorted from blood. Subset described: CD45RA+ positively selected. The CDR3 DNA reads as TGTGCCAGCAGCTTTACAGGGGGCGGTCTGTACGAGCAGTACTTC. The encoded protein is CASSFTGGGLYEQYF.